The entry below describes one T cell receptor (beta chain). Its antigen is unknown. Donors were healthy HIV-negative adults without recently reported acute infections or vaccinations. Those who donated, Caucasian adults without exception, all lived in Nashville, Tennessee. The data were taken from a study of shared clonotypes between healthy human individuals. The study's findings and limits: Against clonotypes common to all four donors, non-shared ones had lower generation probabilities.

The authors split each subset's genomic DNA evenly across several immunoSEQ plates. Using immunoSEQ multiplex PCR, the repertoire was profiled, and TCRdb retains in-frame clones only, with some absent. The sample holds roughly 500,000 clones; about 96% are singletons and the top ten take under 0.065%. This clonotype was obtained from a woman aged 30 to 39 in good health. Sequencing was carried out using naive CD4+ T cells sorted from blood. Specified subset: CD45RA+ positively selected.

CDR3: CASSLGGRYQETQYF. The CDR3 DNA reads TGTGCCAGCAGCTTGGGTGGCAGGTACCAAGAGACCCAGTACTTC. This chain links TRBV5-4 with TRBJ2-5; no clear D. The CDR3 runs to 15 residues. Trimming took 0 bases from V and 0 from J, leaving 9 bases between them. Germline CDR1 is SGHNT and CDR2 is YYREEE (reference sequence).